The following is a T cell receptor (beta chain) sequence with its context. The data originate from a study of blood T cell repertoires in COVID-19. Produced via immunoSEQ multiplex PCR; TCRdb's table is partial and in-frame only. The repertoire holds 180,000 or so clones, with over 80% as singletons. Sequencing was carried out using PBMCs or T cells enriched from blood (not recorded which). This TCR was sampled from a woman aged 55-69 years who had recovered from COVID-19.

The CDR3 region is CASSRSQGATGNTIYF. The CDR3, as DNA: TGTGCCAGCAGCCGGTCCCAGGGGGCTACTGGAAACACCATATATTTT. The chain recombines TRBV14 with TRBJ1-3; 8 positions match TRBD1. V was pared by 4 bases and J by 2 bases, with 7 bases of the junction left unmatched. The CDR3 contains 16 residues. Germline CDR1 and CDR2: SGHDN and FVKESK.